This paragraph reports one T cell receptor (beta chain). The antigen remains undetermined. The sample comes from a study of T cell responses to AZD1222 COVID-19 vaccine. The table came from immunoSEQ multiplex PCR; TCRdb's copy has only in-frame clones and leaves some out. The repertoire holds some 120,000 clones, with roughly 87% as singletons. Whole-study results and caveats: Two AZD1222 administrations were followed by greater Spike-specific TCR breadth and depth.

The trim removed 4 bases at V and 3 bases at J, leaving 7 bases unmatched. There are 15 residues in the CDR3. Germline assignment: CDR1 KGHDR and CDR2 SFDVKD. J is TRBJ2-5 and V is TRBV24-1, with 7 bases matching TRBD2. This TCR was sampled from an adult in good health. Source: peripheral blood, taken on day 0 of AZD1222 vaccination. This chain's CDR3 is CATSEGLAVKETQYF. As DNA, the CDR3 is TGTGCCACCAGTGAAGGCCTAGCGGTCAAAGAGACCCAGTACTTC.